Sequencing of this TCR beta chain was carried out in a study of cytomegalovirus exposure and HLA in healthy donors. Points from the study as a whole: The majority of TCR sequences were rare, yet some public TCRs appeared in many donors.

60 Vbeta and 13 Jbeta primers were used in PCR. This table comes from immunoSEQ multiplex PCR, and its TCRdb copy is limited to in-frame clones, with some not included. The table records over 150,000 clones, about 75% of them present only once. The CDR3 spans 15 residues. V shed 4 bases and J shed 0 bases, with 12 bases lying between them. CDR1 is SNHLY, CDR2 FYNNEI, per germline. Regarding this clone: Its specificity is not known.

Regarding donors, all were healthy bone marrow donors. This receptor was identified in a woman between 50 and 59 years old in good health and CMV-seropositive. The sample comprised PBMCs. The chain recombines TRBV2 with TRBJ1-2, with D possibly being TRBD1 (6 bases). The CDR3 nucleotides read TGTGCCAGCAGTGGCCCTGACAGGTCTAACTATGGCTACACCTTC. This translates into CASSGPDRSNYGYTF. Full variable domain (missing parts from reference TRBV2 and TRBJ1-2): EPEVTQTPSHQVTQMGQEVILRCVPISNHLYFYWYRQILGQKVEFLVSFYNNEISEKSEIFDDQFSVERPDGSNFTLKIRSTKLEDSAMYFCASSGPDRSNYGYTFGSGTRLTVV.